This record looks at one T cell receptor (beta chain) sequence and its context. Germline CDR1 KGHSH, CDR2 LQKENI. The CDR3 extends over 13 amino acids. Between the trimmed V and J ends, which lost 3 bases and 6 bases, there was a span of 11 bases. This entry is derived from a study of blood T cells in healthy people across ages. A second PCR of about 7 to 12 cycles used a sample-barcoded 5' primer and a J-beta primer mix. TCRdb recomputed calls from the 5' RACE reads with MiXCR, one row per CDR3 protein. The sample consists of about 970,000 distinct CDR3 sequences, roughly half of them appearing once.

The V gene is TRBV18, the J gene TRBJ1-2; a possible D gene is TRBD1 (5 bases). Sample: blood. The TCR comes from an older woman in good health. This CDR3 reads CASSPRGEDGYTF. CDR3 bases: TGTGCCAGCTCACCTCGGGGGGAGGATGGCTACACCTTC.